This TCR beta chain was recorded in a study of blood T cell repertoires in COVID-19. As for the study in general: Samples came from the United States, Italy and Spain, spanning acute and convalescent COVID-19. T cells, B-cell-depleted T cells, or PBMCs provided the cDNA or gDNA that served as material.

In the authors' methods: Reference gene primer amplification gave nucleated cell count estimates. Method: immunoSEQ multiplex PCR; TCRdb's copy keeps in-frame clones and lacks some. That table gives V, J and clone size, and the DNA gave D and trimming. The sample consists of a few hundred thousand clones, approximately 88% of them appearing once. The CDR3 has 13 residues. Trimming removed 5 bases at V and 1 base at J, with 9 bases between. V usage is TRBV12-3 or TRBV12-4 and J usage is TRBJ2-7; the D gene is possibly TRBD1 (5 bases). This clonotype was sampled from a young man who had recovered from COVID-19. The source material was peripheral blood. CDR3 nucleotide sequence: TGTGCCAGCAGTCTGGGGCAGTCCTACGAGCAGTACTTC. Protein: CASSLGQSYEQYF.